What follows are 14 T cell receptor beta chains derived from one specimen sequenced in a study of T cell responses to AZD1222 COVID-19 vaccine. Clones were read by immunoSEQ multiplex PCR, and TCRdb kept only the in-frame ones, dropping some. The table lists fewer than 150,000 clones, almost 90% of them singletons. The sequences come from peripheral blood, collected 28 days after the second AZD1222 dose. These receptors were collected from an adult who received the AZD1222 COVID-19 vaccine.

The rearrangement uses TRBV19 and TRBJ2-1; possibly TRBD2 for D (7 bases). This CDR3 spans 12 amino acids. Trimming stripped 9 bases from V and 6 bases from J, with 12 bases between. Germline V gene data show CDR1 as LNHDA and CDR2 as SQIVND (reference sequence). CDR3 coding DNA: TGTGCCAGCGGAAGGGGGGGCAATGAGCAGTTCTTC. Its protein is CASGRGGNEQFF.

This clone rates as medium-sized. The genes are TRBV2 and TRBJ2-7; D is uncertain. CDR3 length: 13 amino acids. CDR1 and CDR2 (germline): SNHLY, FYNNEI. Trimming pared 0 bases from V and 6 bases from J, leaving 9 bases between. The CDR3 DNA follows: TGTGCCAGCAGTGAAGCGCACCAGGCCGAGCAGTACGTC. Its translation: CASSEAHQAEQYV.

The count of this clone is one. The chain joins TRBV7-2 to TRBJ1-3, with D unclear. V gave up 5 bases and J gave up 0 bases, with 14 bases separating them. CDR1 is SGHTA and CDR2 is FQGNSA in the germline V gene. The CDR3 runs to 16 residues. CDR3 DNA sequence: TGTGCCAGCAGCAAAGGACCGTCGGGCTCTGGAAACACCATATATTTT. This codes for CASSKGPSGSGNTIYF.

The rearrangement links TRBV6-5 to TRBJ1-1, with a tentative D call TRBD1 (5 bases). The length of the CDR3 is 14 residues. Germline V CDR1 and CDR2: MNHEY, SVGAGI. V shed 2 bases and J shed 3 bases, with 10 bases lying between them. CDR3 sequence reads: CASSYRVGDTEAFF. The CDR3 DNA sequence: TGTGCCAGCAGTTACCGGGTAGGGGACACTGAAGCTTTCTTT.

The V call is TRBV24-1, the J call TRBJ2-1; tentative D call: TRBD1 (6 bases). V dropped 8 bases and J dropped 3 bases, with 10 bases sitting between them. Germline V gene sequence: CDR1 KGHDR, CDR2 SFDVKD. The length of the CDR3 is 13 residues. This CDR3 reads CATKDSNYNEQFF. The CDR3 DNA reads TGTGCCACCAAGGACAGCAACTACAATGAGCAGTTCTTC.

The V call is TRBV11-2, the J call TRBJ2-3, with TRBD2 matching over 9 bases. Trimming at V came to 5 bases and at J to 7 bases, leaving 13 bases not matched to a gene. The CDR3 runs 16 residues. Per the germline V gene, CDR1 is SGHAT and CDR2 is FQNNGV. The CDR3 nucleotides read TGTGCCAGCAGCCCCCGAAACGCGGGAGGGACCAATACGCAGTATTTT. It translates to CASSPRNAGGTNTQYF.

This clone is a singleton in its sample. V is TRBV7-8 and J is TRBJ2-5; 7 bases line up with TRBD2. Germline values: CDR1 SGHVS, CDR2 FQNEAQ. CDR3 length: 17 amino acids. J gave up 0 bases and V 5 bases, and 12 bases lay outside the gene matches. As DNA, the CDR3 is TGTGCCAGCAGCAGTATCCGGGACTACTCAGACCAAGAGACCCAGTACTTC. Amino acids: CASSSIRDYSDQETQYF.

This chain connects TRBV6-1 to TRBJ2-1; possibly TRBD2 for D (6 bases). This CDR3 has 14 residues. Germline CDR1 reads MNHNS; CDR2 reads SASEGT. V dropped 1 base and J dropped 9 bases, with 13 bases sitting between them. CDR3 nucleotides: TGTGCCAGCAGTGAAGTTGGGGGTAGCGGTGAGCAGTTCTTC. It codes for CASSEVGGSGEQFF.

J is TRBJ2-5 and V is TRBV6-5; D is uncertain. This CDR3 has 13 residues. Germline V gene data show CDR1 as MNHEY and CDR2 as SVGAGI. Trimming took off 7 bases at V and 0 bases at J, with 9 bases between the two ends. The CDR3 reads CASKTVYQETQYF. Here the CDR3 DNA reads TGTGCCAGCAAAACGGTGTACCAAGAGACCCAGTACTTC.

The V call is TRBV15, the J call TRBJ2-2; D is unresolved. Trimming stripped 0 bases from V and 4 bases from J, with 9 bases between. Germline loops: CDR1 LNHNV, CDR2 YYDKDF (reference sequence). CDR3 length equals 15 residues. The CDR3 sequence is CATSRDLLITGELFF. The CDR3 DNA reads TGTGCCACCAGCAGAGATTTGCTGATCACCGGGGAGCTGTTTTTT.

Comments on this clone: Other DNA variants within this sample encode the same CDR3. The rearrangement joins TRBV7-9 to TRBJ1-5; TRBD1 agrees at 8 bases. The CDR3 length is 17 residues. Germline V gene sequence: CDR1 SEHNR, CDR2 FQNEAQ (reference sequence). V lost 3 bases to trimming and J lost 2 bases; unmatched junction nucleotides: 9. Here the CDR3 reads CASSLGTGGRGNQPQHF. CDR3 sequence (DNA): TGTGCCAGCAGCTTGGGCACAGGGGGACGGGGCAATCAGCCCCAGCATTTT. The full variable domain, rest sourced from reference TRBV7-9 and TRBJ1-5, is DTGVSQNPRHKITKRGQNVTFRCDPISEHNRLYWYRQTLGQGPEFLTYFQNEAQLEKSRLLSDRFSAERPKGSFSTLEIQRTEQGDSAMYLCASSLGTGGRGNQPQHFGDGTRLSIL.

The sample holds one count of this clone. The rearrangement uses TRBV7-8 and TRBJ1-6; D is ambiguous. The ends were cut back, 5 bases at V and 7 bases at J, with 12 bases in the middle. Germline V CDR1 and CDR2: SGHVS, FQNEAQ. The CDR3 length is 14 residues. The CDR3 DNA reads as TGTGCCAGCAGCCTCACGGGTTTAAATTCACCCCTCCACTTT. This gives the protein CASSLTGLNSPLHF.

A few counts support this clone. This chain uses TRBV6-1 with TRBJ1-3; D is undetermined. CDR1 and CDR2 from the germline V gene are MNHNS and SASEGT. CDR3 length: 15 amino acids. V lost 2 bases and J lost 5, with 13 bases in between. This CDR3 is CASSEYRPTRNTIYF. The DNA of the CDR3 is TGTGCCAGCAGTGAATATAGGCCTACAAGAAACACCATATATTTT.

V is TRBV6-5 and J is TRBJ1-2; 7 bases map to TRBD1. CDR1 and CDR2 (germline): MNHEY, SVGAGI. The CDR3 covers 15 residues. Trimming took 4 bases from V and 4 from J; bases not matched to a gene: 9. This CDR3 reads CASSFGPSGGYGYTF. The CDR3 DNA follows: TGTGCCAGCAGTTTCGGGCCCTCAGGGGGCTATGGCTACACCTTC.